A selection of T cell receptor beta chains follows, all from one sample in a study of blood T cell repertoires in COVID-19. Sequencing used immunoSEQ multiplex PCR; TCRdb keeps in-frame clones, though not all of them. The sample yields about 330,000 clones, over 75% seen once. Sequencing was performed on PBMCs or T cells enriched from blood (not recorded which). The receptors come from a man between 25 and 39 years old who had recovered from COVID-19. Both conserved end residues are part of each CDR3. A D gene is named only where the DNA matches it firmly. Clone size appears in some rows only: once, few, many, or a class for an expanded clone.

V	size	J	D	CDR3	DNA
TRBV19	NA	TRBJ2-7	NA	CASSIPLGGSYEQYF	TGTGCCAGTAGTATCCCCCTCGGGGGTTCCTACGAGCAGTACTTC
TRBV9	NA	TRBJ2-7	NA	CASSGTPAPSYEQYF	TGTGCCAGCAGCGGGACACCTGCTCCTTCCTACGAGCAGTACTTC
TRBV24-1	NA	TRBJ1-2	NA	CATSARGRNDGYTF	TGTGCCACCAGTGCTAGGGGGAGAAATGACGGCTACACCTTC
TRBV4-1	NA	TRBJ2-7	NA	CASSQEGDGTDEQYF	TGCGCCAGCAGCCAAGAGGGCGACGGCACAGACGAGCAGTACTTC
TRBV30	NA	TRBJ2-7	TRBD1	CAWKQGDHFYEQYF	TGTGCCTGGAAACAGGGGGATCATTTCTACGAGCAGTACTTC
TRBV9	NA	TRBJ2-1	TRBD2	CASSALSGGGYNEQFF	TGTGCCAGCAGCGCCCTTAGCGGGGGGGGTTACAATGAGCAGTTCTTC
TRBV5-3	NA	TRBJ2-5	TRBD2	CARSLTSGVRETQYF	TGTGCCAGAAGCCTTACTAGCGGGGTACGAGAGACCCAGTACTTC
TRBV4-2	NA	TRBJ2-3	TRBD2	CASSPSTPSGGAVDTQYF	TGTGCCAGCAGCCCCTCAACGCCTAGCGGGGGGGCCGTGGATACGCAGTATTTT
TRBV6-6	NA	TRBJ1-5	TRBD1	CASSFGQGYRQPQHF	TGTGCCAGCAGTTTCGGACAGGGATACAGACAGCCCCAGCATTTT
TRBV2	NA	TRBJ1-1	NA	CASSDGLRNTEAFF	TGTGCCAGCAGTGATGGACTGAGAAACACTGAAGCTTTCTTT
TRBV19	NA	TRBJ1-5	TRBD1	CASSIGPGQGAAQPQHF	TGTGCCAGTAGTATAGGTCCGGGACAGGGGGCGGCTCAGCCCCAGCATTTT
TRBV9	NA	TRBJ2-1	NA	CASSDRGGYNEQFF	TGTGCCAGCAGCGATAGGGGGGGCTATAATGAGCAGTTCTTC
TRBV5-6	NA	TRBJ1-2	NA	CASSLAATRDVYGYTF	TGTGCCAGCAGCTTGGCCGCTACCAGGGATGTCTATGGCTACACCTTC
TRBV7-3	NA	TRBJ2-7	NA	CASSGRDQREGEQYF	TGTGCCAGCAGCGGTCGGGATCAGAGGGAAGGTGAGCAGTACTTC
TRBV3-1/TRBV3-2	NA	TRBJ2-7	NA	CASSQDGRGEQYF	TGTGCCAGCAGCCAAGATGGGAGGGGGGAGCAGTACTTC
TRBV6-5	NA	TRBJ1-2	NA	CASSSQGEGYTF	TGTGCCAGCAGTTCACAGGGTGAAGGCTACACCTTC
TRBV3-1/TRBV3-2	NA	TRBJ2-5	TRBD1	CASSQDRGATQYF	TGTGCCAGCAGCCAGGACAGGGGAGCGACCCAGTACTTC
TRBV30	NA	TRBJ1-5	NA	CAWSRQTNQPQHF	TGTGCCTGGAGTCGACAGACTAATCAGCCCCAGCATTTT
TRBV28	NA	TRBJ1-6	NA	CASSFPPLILDRSHNSPLHF	TGTGCCAGCAGTTTTCCCCCTTTAATTTTAGACAGGAGTCATAATTCACCCCTCCACTTT
TRBV7-3	NA	TRBJ1-1	NA	CASRSSTGKATEAFF	TGTGCCAGCAGATCCTCGACAGGCAAGGCCACTGAAGCTTTCTTT
TRBV28	NA	TRBJ1-2	TRBD1	CASSNPGQGRSGYTF	TGTGCCAGCAGTAACCCCGGACAGGGGCGAAGTGGCTACACCTTC
TRBV7-6	NA	TRBJ2-3	NA	CASSLAPSRTDTQYF	TGTGCCAGCAGCTTAGCCCCCTCTCGCACAGATACGCAGTATTTT
TRBV18	NA	TRBJ2-7	TRBD2	CASSSEPGLVTYEQYF	TGTGCCAGCTCATCCGAACCGGGACTAGTCACCTACGAGCAGTACTTC
TRBV5-1	NA	TRBJ2-2	TRBD2	CASSPGLAGSSGELFF	TGCGCCAGCAGCCCGGGACTAGCGGGGTCATCCGGGGAGCTGTTTTTT
TRBV7-9	NA	TRBJ2-7	NA	CASSSSSNYYTGSYEQYF	TGTGCCAGCAGCTCTAGCTCAAATTACTACACGGGCTCCTACGAGCAGTACTTC
TRBV3-1/TRBV3-2	NA	TRBJ2-1	TRBD2	CASSPGKRTSGPYNEQFF	TGTGCCAGCAGCCCGGGCAAGCGGACTAGCGGGCCTTACAATGAGCAGTTCTTC
TRBV10-3	NA	TRBJ2-2	NA	CAISATGGSRNTGELFF	TGTGCCATCAGTGCTACAGGCGGCAGTCGTAACACCGGGGAGCTGTTTTTT
TRBV6-5	once	TRBJ1-6	NA	CASSYATDLPLHF	TGTGCCAGCAGTTACGCGACAGACTTACCCCTCCACTTT
TRBV9	NA	TRBJ2-7	TRBD1	CASSVGGQGVGYEQYF	TGTGCCAGCAGCGTAGGGGGACAGGGGGTGGGCTACGAGCAGTACTTC
TRBV10-1	NA	TRBJ2-2	NA	CASTRNPRGTGELFF	TGCGCCAGCACTAGAAATCCCCGGGGCACCGGGGAGCTGTTTTTT
TRBV19	once	TRBJ2-3	TRBD2	CASSRGRGGADTQYF	TGTGCCAGTAGTAGGGGGCGGGGGGGGGCAGATACGCAGTATTTT
TRBV5-4	NA	TRBJ2-3	NA	CASSLWQGRADTQYF	TGTGCCAGCAGCTTGTGGCAGGGGCGGGCAGATACGCAGTATTTT
TRBV2	NA	TRBJ2-3	TRBD2	CASSEATSGFTDTQYF	TGTGCCAGCAGTGAAGCGACTAGCGGGTTCACAGATACGCAGTATTTT
TRBV2	NA	TRBJ2-1	NA	CASSDGGSRQLPFF	TGTGCCAGCAGTGATGGGGGGTCCCGTCAGTTACCGTTCTTC
TRBV12-3/TRBV12-4	NA	TRBJ1-2	TRBD1	CASRAGQARGYTF	TGTGCCAGCAGGGCGGGACAGGCCCGAGGCTACACCTTC
TRBV28	NA	TRBJ2-2	NA	CASSYVPLTRQETNTGELFF	TGTGCCAGCAGTTACGTCCCACTAACCCGACAGGAGACGAACACCGGGGAGCTGTTTTTT
TRBV9	NA	TRBJ2-7	NA	CASSVGAGYEQYF	TGTGCCAGCAGCGTAGGAGCGGGCTACGAGCAGTACTTC
TRBV5-4	NA	TRBJ2-6	NA	CASSLKQGHSSGANVLTF	TGTGCCAGCAGCTTAAAGCAGGGTCATTCCTCTGGGGCCAACGTCCTGACTTTC
TRBV27	NA	TRBJ2-3	NA	CASSLSIIGIDTQYF	TGTGCCAGCAGTTTATCGATAATTGGCATCGATACGCAGTATTTT
TRBV1	NA	TRBJ2-2	NA	CTSSQVPGLAGFLTGELFF	TGCACCAGCAGCCAAGTACCGGGACTAGCGGGGTTCCTCACCGGGGAGCTGTTTTTT
TRBV10-1	NA	TRBJ1-5	TRBD1	CASRPGQGRYQPQHF	TGCGCCAGCAGACCCGGACAGGGAAGGTATCAGCCCCAGCATTTT
TRBV7-6	NA	TRBJ2-5	NA	CASSPRRSEAGFQETQYF	TGTGCCAGCAGCCCCCGAAGGTCGGAAGCAGGCTTCCAAGAGACCCAGTACTTC
TRBV3-1/TRBV3-2	NA	TRBJ1-3	NA	CASSQDGGNTIYF	TGTGCCAGCAGCCAAGACGGGGGAAACACCATATATTTT
TRBV10-1	few	TRBJ2-7	TRBD2	CASSDPSGGTGHEQYF	TGCGCCAGCAGTGACCCTAGCGGGGGTACAGGGCACGAGCAGTACTTC
TRBV7-9	NA	TRBJ1-1	NA	CASSPTGWGGYTEAFF	TGTGCCAGCAGCCCCACGGGTTGGGGGGGCTACACTGAAGCTTTCTTT
TRBV7-8	NA	TRBJ1-2	NA	CASSQQANYGYTF	TGTGCCAGCAGCCAACAGGCTAACTATGGCTACACCTTC
TRBV9	NA	TRBJ2-7	TRBD1	CASSPPNTGTGHYEQYF	TGTGCCAGCAGCCCCCCCAACACCGGGACAGGCCATTACGAGCAGTACTTC
TRBV12-3/TRBV12-4	once	TRBJ1-2	NA	CASGGANYGYTF	TGTGCCAGCGGCGGGGCGAACTATGGCTACACCTTC
TRBV9	NA	TRBJ1-2	NA	CASTLLGAAYGYTF	TGTGCCAGCACCCTGTTGGGGGCAGCCTATGGCTACACCTTC